The present TCR beta chain was sequenced within a study of shared clonotypes between healthy human individuals. DNA from unsorted PBMC was sequenced on ten immunoSEQ deep assay plates. TCRdb's table, derived via immunoSEQ multiplex PCR, lists solely in-frame clones and lacks some. Here the sample spans some 530,000 clones, about 85% being singletons. Study donors comprised healthy, HIV-negative adults devoid of recent acute infection or vaccination. As regards this clone: The sample has other DNA sequences that encode this CDR3 too.

CDR3 size: 12 residues. Germline CDR1 and CDR2: KGHSH and LQKENI. The V end was cut by 0 bases, the J end by 2 bases, with 0 bases between. V usage is TRBV18 and J usage is TRBJ2-3; D gene ambiguous. This receptor was taken from a middle-aged woman in good health. Some clones in this sample may be carry-over from other donors' samples. Sequencing was performed on PBMCs. In nucleotides, the CDR3 is TGTGCCAGCTCACCACCCACAGATACGCAGTATTTT. Amino acids: CASSPPTDTQYF.